This TCR beta chain was captured by sequencing in a study of cytomegalovirus exposure and HLA in healthy donors. Overall study results and limits: Among immune exposure information, only CMV serostatus was available.

The length of the CDR3 is 13 residues. V lost 2 bases and J lost 5, with 10 bases in between. Germline V gene sequence: CDR1 SGHRS, CDR2 YFSETQ. In nominal health when sampled, donors likely had unrecorded immune exposures nonetheless. The PCR used 60 Vbeta and 13 Jbeta primers. Original methodology: In a later analysis, the count reached about 82 million unique TCR beta chains, with roughly 11 million shared. Libraries were prepared by immunoSEQ multiplex PCR; TCRdb keeps only in-frame clonotypes and omits some of them. Clonal size and the V and J genes are those of that table, whereas D and trimming came from the DNA. The table includes about 160,000 clones, roughly three quarters detected once. This clone was detected a few times. What it binds is not known.

The chain carries TRBV5-1 and TRBJ1-1; D is uncertain. The TCR was taken from a woman between 35 and 50 years old in good health and CMV-seropositive. The sequencing input was PBMCs. CDR3 sequence reads: CASSFGGGTEAFF. The CDR3 DNA is TGCGCCAGCAGCTTTGGTGGCGGGACTGAAGCTTTCTTT.